The rows below give T cell receptor beta chains drawn from one sample of a study of blood T cell repertoires in COVID-19. Profiling relied on immunoSEQ multiplex PCR, and the TCRdb table lists in-frame clones only, not all of them. The data contain under 400,000 clones, about 89% of them singletons. Sequencing used PBMCs or T cells enriched from blood (not recorded which). Receptor source: a man in his forties in a cohort exposed to, infected with or recovered from COVID-19 (not recorded which). The CDR3 runs from the conserved cysteine through the conserved F or W. Each record gives: V gene, D gene, clone size, J gene, CDR3 DNA, CDR3 protein. The D gene is left open where the match is weak. Expanded clones get a size class; other rows say once, few or many, or leave the size out.

>TRBV4-2|-|-|TRBJ2-5
TGTGCCAGCAGCCAAGATCTCCCCCAAGAGACCCAGTACTTC
CASSQDLPQETQYF
>TRBV5-1|-|once|TRBJ2-3
TGCGCCAGCAGCTTGGAGGGGAACAGCCGCCCAGATACGCAGTATTTT
CASSLEGNSRPDTQYF
>TRBV6-1|TRBD1|-|TRBJ1-1
TGTGCCAGCAGTGAAGTCTGGACAGGCCGCAACACTGAAGCTTTCTTT
CASSEVWTGRNTEAFF
>TRBV10-3|-|-|TRBJ1-5
TGTGCCATCAGTGAGTCAGGGGTAGATCAGCCCCAGCATTTT
CAISESGVDQPQHF
>TRBV24-1|TRBD2|-|TRBJ2-3
TGTGCCACCAGTGTCTCTAGCGGGAGTCCTGACACAGATACGCAGTATTTT
CATSVSSGSPDTDTQYF
>TRBV15|-|-|TRBJ1-1
TGTGCCACCAGCTCGCAGGGTAGGGCTGAAGCTTTCTTT
CATSSQGRAEAFF
>TRBV7-9|TRBD2|-|TRBJ2-7
TGTGCCAGCAGCTTATCAGCGGGAGTTCTCAACTACGAGCAGTACTTC
CASSLSAGVLNYEQYF
>TRBV3-1/TRBV3-2|-|few|TRBJ2-7
TGTGCCAGCAACTTGGGGGGTAATCGCTACGAGCAGTACTTC
CASNLGGNRYEQYF
>TRBV9|-|-|TRBJ1-5
TGTGCCAGCAGCGTAGAGGGGGGCAATCAGCCCCAGCATTTT
CASSVEGGNQPQHF
>TRBV3-1/TRBV3-2|TRBD1|-|TRBJ2-4
TGTGCCAGCAGCCAATCTGCAACGGGACAGCCTAAAAACATTCAGTACTTC
CASSQSATGQPKNIQYF
>TRBV2|-|-|TRBJ1-1
TGTGCCAGCAGCGCGAGCGGTTGGGGCACTGAAGCTTTCTTT
CASSASGWGTEAFF
>TRBV19|TRBD1|-|TRBJ1-2
TGTGCCAGTAGGGGAGACAGGGTTGGACCCTATGGCTACACCTTC
CASRGDRVGPYGYTF
>TRBV10-3|-|-|TRBJ2-7
TGTGCCACCAACCGAGCGCTGCCATCCTACGAGCAGTACTTC
CATNRALPSYEQYF
>TRBV5-8|-|-|TRBJ1-2
TGTGCCAGCAGCTTTACAGGGAATGGCGGCTACACCTTC
CASSFTGNGGYTF
>TRBV4-1|-|-|TRBJ1-6
TGCGCCAGCAGCCAGATCGACAGCAATAATTCACCCCTCCACTTT
CASSQIDSNNSPLHF
>TRBV5-1|-|-|TRBJ2-3
TGCGCCAGCAGCTTGGACGTCGGGAGTCGGCTCACAGATACGCAGTATTTT
CASSLDVGSRLTDTQYF
>TRBV2|TRBD2|-|TRBJ2-1
TGTGCCAGCAGTGAGACTTGGACTAGTCATGAGCAGTTCTTC
CASSETWTSHEQFF
>TRBV19|-|-|TRBJ2-3
TGTGCCAGTAGTTCCGTGTCGGCGGGTACCACAGATACGCAGTATTTT
CASSSVSAGTTDTQYF
>TRBV3-1/TRBV3-2|-|-|TRBJ1-1
TGTGCCAGCAGCCACGACCAGGGTTCGGCTTTCTTT
CASSHDQGSAFF
>TRBV5-5|-|once|TRBJ1-2
TGTGCCAGCAGCTCGGACTTAGAGTATGGCTACACCTTC
CASSSDLEYGYTF